This T cell receptor beta chain was recorded in a study of T cell responses to AZD1222 COVID-19 vaccine. General study points: Nearly half of unique spike-specific TCRs reportedly avoided B.1.351 and B.1.1.7 mutated regions. Spike-specific TCR breadth and depth both grew after two AZD1222 doses. Donors were mostly white British, more females; clonal diversity possibly underestimated. Among those given AZD1222, only six were seropositive at baseline.

The CDR3 totals 14 residues. With 5 bases removed from V and 3 bases from J, the gap between germline ends came to 10 bases. Germline values: CDR1 KGHSH, CDR2 LQKENI. The method was immunoSEQ multiplex PCR; TCRdb's version includes in-frame clones alone and lacks a portion of them. This sample has about 260,000 clones; more than 85% occur once, and the top ten carry about 0.5%. In regard to this clone: The antigen is undetermined.

The material was peripheral blood, obtained on day 0 of AZD1222 vaccination. The sequence was collected from an adult in good health. The chain combines TRBV18 with TRBJ2-2, with unresolved D. CDR3 amino acids: CASSTNWDTGELFF. The CDR3 nucleotides are TGTGCCAGCTCAACAAACTGGGACACCGGGGAGCTGTTTTTT.